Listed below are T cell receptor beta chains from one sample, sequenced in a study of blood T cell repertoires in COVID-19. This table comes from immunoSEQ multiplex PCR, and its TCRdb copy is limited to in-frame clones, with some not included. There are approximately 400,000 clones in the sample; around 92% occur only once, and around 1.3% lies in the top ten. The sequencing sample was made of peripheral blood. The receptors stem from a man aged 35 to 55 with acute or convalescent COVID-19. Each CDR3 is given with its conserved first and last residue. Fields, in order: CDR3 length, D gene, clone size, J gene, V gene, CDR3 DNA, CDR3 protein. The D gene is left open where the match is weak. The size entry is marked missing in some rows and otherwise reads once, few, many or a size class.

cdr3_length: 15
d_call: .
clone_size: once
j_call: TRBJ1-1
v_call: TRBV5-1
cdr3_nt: TGCGCCAGCAGCCTCATGGGGCAACTCGACACTGAAGCTTTCTTT
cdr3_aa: CASSLMGQLDTEAFF

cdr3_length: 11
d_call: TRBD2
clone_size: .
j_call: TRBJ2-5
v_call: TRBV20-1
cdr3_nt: TGCAGTGCGGGGGGGATCGAGACCCAGTACTTC
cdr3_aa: CSAGGIETQYF

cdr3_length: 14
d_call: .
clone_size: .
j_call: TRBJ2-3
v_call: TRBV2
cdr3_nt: TGTGCCAGCAGTGAACGAGGTAGCACAGATACGCAGTATTTT
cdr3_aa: CASSERGSTDTQYF

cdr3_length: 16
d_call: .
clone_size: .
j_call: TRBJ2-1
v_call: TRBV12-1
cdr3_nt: TGTGCCAGCAGCTTTTTCGGGGAAAGTGGGGACAATGAGCAGTTCTTC
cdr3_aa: CASSFFGESGDNEQFF

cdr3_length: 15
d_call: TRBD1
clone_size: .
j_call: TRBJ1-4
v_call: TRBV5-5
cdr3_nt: TGTGCCAGCAGCAAGGAGACAGGGGTGGGTGAAAAACTGTTTTTT
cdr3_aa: CASSKETGVGEKLFF

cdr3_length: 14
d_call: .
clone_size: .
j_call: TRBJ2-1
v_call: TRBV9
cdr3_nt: TGTGCCAGCAGCGCCGCAACACCTTACAATGAGCAGTTCTTC
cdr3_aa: CASSAATPYNEQFF

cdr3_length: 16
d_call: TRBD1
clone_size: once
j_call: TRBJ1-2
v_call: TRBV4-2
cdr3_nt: TGTGCCAGCAGCCAGTCCGGGACAGGGGGCGAGTATGGCTACACCTTC
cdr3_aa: CASSQSGTGGEYGYTF

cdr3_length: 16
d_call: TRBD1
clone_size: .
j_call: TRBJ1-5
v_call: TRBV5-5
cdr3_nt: TGTGCCAGCAGCTTGCGGGACAGGGGGTTTAGGCAGCCCCAGCATTTT
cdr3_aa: CASSLRDRGFRQPQHF

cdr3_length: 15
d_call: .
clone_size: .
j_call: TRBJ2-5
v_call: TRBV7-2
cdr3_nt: TGTGCCAGCAGCGACACATTACTAGTAGTAGAGACCCAGTACTTC
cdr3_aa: CASSDTLLVVETQYF

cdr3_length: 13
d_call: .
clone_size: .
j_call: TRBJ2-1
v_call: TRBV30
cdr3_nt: TGTGCCTGGAGGGACAGCCCCTACAATGAGCAGTTCTTC
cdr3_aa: CAWRDSPYNEQFF

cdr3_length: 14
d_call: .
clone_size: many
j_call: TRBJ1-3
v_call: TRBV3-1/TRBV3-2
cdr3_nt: TGTGCCAGCAGCCAAGGGGGGCTCGGAAACACCATATATTTT
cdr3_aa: CASSQGGLGNTIYF

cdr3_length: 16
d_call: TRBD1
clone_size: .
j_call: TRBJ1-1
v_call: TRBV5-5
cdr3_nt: TGTGCCAGCAGCCAGACCCGGGACAGAAAACGAACTGAAGCTTTCTTT
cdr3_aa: CASSQTRDRKRTEAFF

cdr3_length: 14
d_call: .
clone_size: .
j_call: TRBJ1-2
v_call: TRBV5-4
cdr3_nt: TGTGCCAGCAGCTTGGGGTCGGGACTTCAGTTCTCCACCTTC
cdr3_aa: CASSLGSGLQFSTF

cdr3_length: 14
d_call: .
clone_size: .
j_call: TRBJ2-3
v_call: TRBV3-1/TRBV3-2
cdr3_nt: TGTGCCAGCAGCCAAGAAGTCTACACAGATACGCAGTATTTT
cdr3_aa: CASSQEVYTDTQYF

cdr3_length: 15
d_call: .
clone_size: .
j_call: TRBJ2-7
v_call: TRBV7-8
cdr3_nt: TGTGCCAGCAGCTTACGCAGGGTTAGGTTCGACGAGCAGTACTTC
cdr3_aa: CASSLRRVRFDEQYF

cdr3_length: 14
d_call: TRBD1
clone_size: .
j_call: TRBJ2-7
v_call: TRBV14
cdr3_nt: TGTGCCAGCAGCCTCGGACAGGGGTCCTACGAGCAGTACTTC
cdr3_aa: CASSLGQGSYEQYF

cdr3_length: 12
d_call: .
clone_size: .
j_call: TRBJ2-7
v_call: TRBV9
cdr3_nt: TGTGCCAGCAGCCCCGGGGCCTACGAGCAGTACTTC
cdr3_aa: CASSPGAYEQYF

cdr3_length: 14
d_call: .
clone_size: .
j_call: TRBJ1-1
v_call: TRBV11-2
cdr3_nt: TGTGCCAGCAGCTTAGGACAGGAAAACACTGAAGCTTTCTTT
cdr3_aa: CASSLGQENTEAFF

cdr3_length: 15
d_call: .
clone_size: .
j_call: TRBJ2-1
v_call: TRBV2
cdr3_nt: TGTGCCACCGGGAAGGGGGGGAGCTCCTACAATGAGCAGTTCTTC
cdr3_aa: CATGKGGSSYNEQFF

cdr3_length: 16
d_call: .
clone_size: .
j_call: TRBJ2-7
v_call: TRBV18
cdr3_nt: TGTGCCAGCTCACCACCGGGCAGGATGGGAGCCTACGAGCAGTACTTC
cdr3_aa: CASSPPGRMGAYEQYF

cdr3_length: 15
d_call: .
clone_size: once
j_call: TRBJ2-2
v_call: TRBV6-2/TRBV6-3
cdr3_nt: TGTGCCAGCAGCCTACAGGGCGCGAACACCGGGGAGCTGTTTTTT
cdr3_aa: CASSLQGANTGELFF

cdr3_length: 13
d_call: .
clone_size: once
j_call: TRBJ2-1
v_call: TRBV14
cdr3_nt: TGTGCCAGCAGCCCCCCCCGGGATAATGAGCAGTTCTTC
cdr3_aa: CASSPPRDNEQFF

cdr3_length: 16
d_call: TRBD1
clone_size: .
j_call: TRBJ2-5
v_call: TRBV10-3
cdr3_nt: TGTGCCATCAGGCCGACAGGGGGGACGGAGTCTGAGACCCAGTACTTC
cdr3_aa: CAIRPTGGTESETQYF

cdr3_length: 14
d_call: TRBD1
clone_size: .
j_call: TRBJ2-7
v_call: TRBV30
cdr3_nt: TGTGCCTGGAGTCGGACAGGGGTTATCTACGAGCAGTACTTC
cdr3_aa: CAWSRTGVIYEQYF

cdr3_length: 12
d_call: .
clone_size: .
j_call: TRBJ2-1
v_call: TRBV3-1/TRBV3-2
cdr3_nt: TGTGCCAGCAGCCCGTATAACAATGAGCAGTTCTTC
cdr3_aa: CASSPYNNEQFF

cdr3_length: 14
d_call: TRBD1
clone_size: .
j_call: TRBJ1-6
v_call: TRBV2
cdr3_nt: TGTGCCAGCAGTCCGACCAGGGGGCGTTCACCCCTCCACTTT
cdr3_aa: CASSPTRGRSPLHF

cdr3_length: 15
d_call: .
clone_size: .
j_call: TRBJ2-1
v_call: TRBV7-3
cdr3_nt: TGTGCCAGCAGCTTAAACGGAGGCTCCTACAATGAGCAGTTCTTC
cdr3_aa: CASSLNGGSYNEQFF

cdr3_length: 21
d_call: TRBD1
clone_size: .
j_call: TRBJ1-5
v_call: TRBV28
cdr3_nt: TGTGCCAGCAGCCCTTCTTTCAGCGACAGGGGGGTCCGTAATAGCAATCAGCCCCAGCATTTT
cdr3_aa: CASSPSFSDRGVRNSNQPQHF

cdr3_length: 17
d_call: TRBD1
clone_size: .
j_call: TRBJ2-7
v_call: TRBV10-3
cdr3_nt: TGTGCCATCAGTGACACGACAGGGCCAAGGAGCTCCTACGAGCAGTACTTC
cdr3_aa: CAISDTTGPRSSYEQYF